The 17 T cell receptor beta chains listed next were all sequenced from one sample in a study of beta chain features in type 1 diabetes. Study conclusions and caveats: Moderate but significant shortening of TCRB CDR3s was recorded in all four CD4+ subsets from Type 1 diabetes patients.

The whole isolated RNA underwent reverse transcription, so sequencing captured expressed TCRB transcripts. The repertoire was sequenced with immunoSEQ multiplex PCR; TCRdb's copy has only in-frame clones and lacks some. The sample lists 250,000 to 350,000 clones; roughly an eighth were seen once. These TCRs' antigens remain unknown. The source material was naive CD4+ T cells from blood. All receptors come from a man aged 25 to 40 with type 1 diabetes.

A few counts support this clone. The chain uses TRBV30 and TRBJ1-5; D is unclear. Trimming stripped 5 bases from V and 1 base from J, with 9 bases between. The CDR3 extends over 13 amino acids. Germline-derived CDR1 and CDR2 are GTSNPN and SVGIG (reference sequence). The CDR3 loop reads CAWVAQSNQPQHF. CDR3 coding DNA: TGTGCCTGGGTCGCACAAAGCAATCAGCCCCAGCATTTT. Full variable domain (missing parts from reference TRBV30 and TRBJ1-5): SQTIHQWPATLVQPVGSPLSLECTVEGTSNPNLYWYRQAAGRGLQLLFYSVGIGQISSEVPQNLSASRPQDRQFILSSKKLLLSDSGFYLCAWVAQSNQPQHFGDGTRLSIL.

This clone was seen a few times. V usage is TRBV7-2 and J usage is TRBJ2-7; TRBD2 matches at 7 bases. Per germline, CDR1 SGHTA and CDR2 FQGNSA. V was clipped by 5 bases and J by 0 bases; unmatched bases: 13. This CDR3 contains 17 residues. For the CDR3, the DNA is TGTGCCAGCAGCCAGACTTATCGCGGGAGTCACTCCTACGAGCAGTACTTC. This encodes CASSQTYRGSHSYEQYF.

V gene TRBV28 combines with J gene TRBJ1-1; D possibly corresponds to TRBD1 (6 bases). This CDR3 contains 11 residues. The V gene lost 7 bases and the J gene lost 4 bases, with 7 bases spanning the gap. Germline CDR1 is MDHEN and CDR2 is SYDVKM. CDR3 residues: CASKGGTEAFF. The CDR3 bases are TGTGCCAGCAAAGGGGGCACTGAAGCTTTCTTT.

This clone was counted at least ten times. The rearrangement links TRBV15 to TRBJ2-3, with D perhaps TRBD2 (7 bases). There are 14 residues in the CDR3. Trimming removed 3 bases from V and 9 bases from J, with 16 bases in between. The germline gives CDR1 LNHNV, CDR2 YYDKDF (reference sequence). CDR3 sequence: CATSSAGGGVTQYF. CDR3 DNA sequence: TGTGCCACCAGCAGTGCTGGAGGGGGGGTCACGCAGTATTTT.

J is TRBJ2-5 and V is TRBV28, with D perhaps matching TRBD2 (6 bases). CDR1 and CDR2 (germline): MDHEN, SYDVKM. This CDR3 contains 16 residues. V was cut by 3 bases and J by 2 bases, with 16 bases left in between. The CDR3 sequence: CASSFGPGVGQETQYF. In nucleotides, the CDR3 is TGTGCCAGCAGTTTTGGTCCGGGAGTGGGTCAAGAGACCCAGTACTTC.

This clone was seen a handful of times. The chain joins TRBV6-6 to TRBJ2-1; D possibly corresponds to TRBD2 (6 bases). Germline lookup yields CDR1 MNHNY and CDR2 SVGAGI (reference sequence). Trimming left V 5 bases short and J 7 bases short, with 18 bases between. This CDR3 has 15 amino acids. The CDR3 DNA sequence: TGTGCCAGCAGTGCCTTCGCGGATGCGGGGAATGAGCAGTTCTTC. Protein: CASSAFADAGNEQFF.

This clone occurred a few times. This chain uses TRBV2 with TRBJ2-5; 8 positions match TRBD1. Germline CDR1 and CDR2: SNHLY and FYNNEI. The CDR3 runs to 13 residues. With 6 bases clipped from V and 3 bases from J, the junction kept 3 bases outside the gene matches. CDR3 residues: CASSPDREETQYF. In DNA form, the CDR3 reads TGTGCCAGCAGCCCGGACAGGGAAGAGACCCAGTACTTC.

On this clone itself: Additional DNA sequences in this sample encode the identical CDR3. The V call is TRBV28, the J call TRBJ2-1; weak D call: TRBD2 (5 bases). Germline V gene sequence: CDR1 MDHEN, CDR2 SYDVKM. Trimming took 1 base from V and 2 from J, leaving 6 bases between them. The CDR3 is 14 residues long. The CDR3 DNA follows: TGTGCCAGCAGTTTATCCGGGGCCTACAATGAGCAGTTCTTC. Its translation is CASSLSGAYNEQFF.

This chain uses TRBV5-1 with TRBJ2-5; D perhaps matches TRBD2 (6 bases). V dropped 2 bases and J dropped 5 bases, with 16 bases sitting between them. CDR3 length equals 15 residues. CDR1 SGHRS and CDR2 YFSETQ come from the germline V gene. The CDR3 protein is CASSFSGTGLETQYF. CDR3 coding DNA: TGCGCCAGCAGCTTCTCCGGGACTGGATTGGAGACCCAGTACTTC.

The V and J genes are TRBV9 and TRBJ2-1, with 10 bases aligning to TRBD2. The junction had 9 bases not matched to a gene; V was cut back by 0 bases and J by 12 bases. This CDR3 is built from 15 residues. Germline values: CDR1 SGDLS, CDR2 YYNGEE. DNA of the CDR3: TGTGCCAGCAGCGTAGAAAGCGGGAGGGCAATGGTGCAGTTCTTC. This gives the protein CASSVESGRAMVQFF.

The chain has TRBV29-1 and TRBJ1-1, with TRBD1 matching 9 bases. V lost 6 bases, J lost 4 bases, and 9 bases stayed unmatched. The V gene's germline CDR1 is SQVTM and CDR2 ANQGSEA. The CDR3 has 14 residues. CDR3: CSVHPGTGFTEAFF. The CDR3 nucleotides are TGCAGCGTCCACCCCGGGACAGGGTTCACTGAAGCTTTCTTT.

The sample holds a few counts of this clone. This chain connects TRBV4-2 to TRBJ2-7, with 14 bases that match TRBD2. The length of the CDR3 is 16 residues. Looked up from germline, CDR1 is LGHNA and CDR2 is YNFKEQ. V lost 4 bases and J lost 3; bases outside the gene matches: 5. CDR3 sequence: CASSLTGTSGSYEQYF. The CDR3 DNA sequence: TGTGCCAGCAGCCTCACCGGGACTAGCGGGAGCTACGAGCAGTACTTC.

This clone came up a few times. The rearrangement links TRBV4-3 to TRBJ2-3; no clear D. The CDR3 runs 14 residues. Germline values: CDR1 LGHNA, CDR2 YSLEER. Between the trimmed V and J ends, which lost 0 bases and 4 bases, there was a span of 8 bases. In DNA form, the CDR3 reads TGCGCCAGCAGCCAAGAAGCCCCGGCAGATACGCAGTATTTT. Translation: CASSQEAPADTQYF.

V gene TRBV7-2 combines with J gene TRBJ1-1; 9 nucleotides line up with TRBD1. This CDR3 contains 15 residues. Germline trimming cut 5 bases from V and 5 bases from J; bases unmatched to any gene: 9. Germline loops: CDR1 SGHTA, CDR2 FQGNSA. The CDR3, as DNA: TGTGCCAGCAGCCCCCAGACAGGGGGTCAGACTGAAGCTTTCTTT. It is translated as CASSPQTGGQTEAFF.

The CDR3 region has the DNA TGTGCCAGTAGCCGGGCGGGAGGGCCCAACATTCAGTACTTC. Translation gives CASSRAGGPNIQYF. The J gene is TRBJ2-4, the V gene TRBV19, with TRBD2 identical over 9 bases. Trimming removed 6 bases from V and 7 bases from J; junction bases left unmatched: 7. Germline-derived CDR1 and CDR2 are LNHDA and SQIVND (reference sequence). This CDR3 contains 14 residues.

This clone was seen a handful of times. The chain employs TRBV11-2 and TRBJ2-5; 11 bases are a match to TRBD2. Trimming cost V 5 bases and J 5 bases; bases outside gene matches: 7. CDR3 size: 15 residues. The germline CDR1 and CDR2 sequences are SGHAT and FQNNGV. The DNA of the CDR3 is TGTGCCAGCAGCACAATAGCGGGAGGGAGCGAGACCCAGTACTTC. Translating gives CASSTIAGGSETQYF. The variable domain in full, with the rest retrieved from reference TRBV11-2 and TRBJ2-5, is EAGVAQSPRYKIIEKRQSVAFWCNPISGHATLYWYQQILGQGPKLLIQFQNNGVVDDSQLPKDRFSAERLKGVDSTLKIQPAKLEDSAVYLCASSTIAGGSETQYFGPGTRLLVL.

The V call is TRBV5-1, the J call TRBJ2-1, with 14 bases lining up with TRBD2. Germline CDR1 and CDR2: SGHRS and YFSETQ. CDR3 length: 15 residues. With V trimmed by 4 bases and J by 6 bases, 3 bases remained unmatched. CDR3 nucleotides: TGCGCCAGCAGCACGGGACTAGCGGGAGCCAATGAGCAGTTCTTC. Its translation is CASSTGLAGANEQFF.